This TCR beta chain was captured in a study of T-cell reconstitution after alpha-beta-depleted transplantation in children. Study-level results: Several hundred graft clones that had expanded were reportedly the source of alpha-beta T cells about two months after transplant. One year after transplant, T-cell counts and diversity came mostly from newly produced T cells.

Unique molecular identifiers were used in preparing the TCRbeta library. A single record per CDR3 protein comes from TCRdb applying MiXCR to the PCR reads. The table has under 250,000 distinct CDR3 sequences, roughly 6.6% seen once. At least ten counts were recorded for this clonotype. Its antigen is currently unknown. The starting material was PBMCs, obtained before TCRalphabeta/CD19-depleted stem cell transplant. The TCR comes from a boy younger than 10 with acute lymphoblastic leukemia, due to receive a stem cell transplant.

DNA of the CDR3: TGCGCCAGCAGCTCACCGGGACAGAACTATGGCTACACCTTC. Its protein product is CASSSPGQNYGYTF. The chain has TRBV5-1 and TRBJ1-2; 7 positions agree with TRBD1. The V and J ends lost 3 bases and 2 bases, in that order; junction bases with no gene match: 4. CDR3 length: 14 residues. Germline CDR1 is SGHRS and CDR2 is YFSETQ.